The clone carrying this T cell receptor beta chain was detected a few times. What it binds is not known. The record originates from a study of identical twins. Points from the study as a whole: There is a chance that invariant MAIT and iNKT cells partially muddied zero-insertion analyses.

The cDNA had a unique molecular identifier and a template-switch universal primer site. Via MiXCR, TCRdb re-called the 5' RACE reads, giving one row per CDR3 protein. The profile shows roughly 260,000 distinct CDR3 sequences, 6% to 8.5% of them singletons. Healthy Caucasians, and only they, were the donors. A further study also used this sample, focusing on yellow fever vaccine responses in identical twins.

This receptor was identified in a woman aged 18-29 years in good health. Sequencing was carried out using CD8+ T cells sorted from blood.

The CDR3 region is CSAWLSLVYGYTF. CDR3 nucleotides: TGCAGTGCCTGGTTGTCGTTGGTTTATGGCTACACCTTC. This chain links TRBV20-1 with TRBJ1-2; no clear D gene. The CDR3 runs to 13 residues. Germline V CDR1 and CDR2: DFQATT, SNEGSKA (reference sequence). The V end was cut by 6 bases, the J end by 5 bases, with 16 bases between.